This entry is about one T cell receptor beta chain. Its target is unknown. This entry belongs to a study of T cell responses to AZD1222 COVID-19 vaccine. Sequencing used immunoSEQ multiplex PCR; TCRdb keeps in-frame clones, though not all of them. Here the sample spans 86,000 or so clones, around nine tenths being singletons. Findings and caveats of the study: Unmutated regions of variants are reportedly targeted by nearly half of spike-specific TCRs. CD4 TCRs covered the whole spike, strongest at regions 160-218 and 743-854. Clonal diversity may have been underestimated in mostly white British donors.

CDR1 is SGHAT and CDR2 is FQNNGV in the germline V gene. The CDR3 is 14 amino acids. Trimming removed 5 bases at V and 1 base at J, with 11 bases between. The gene calls are TRBV11-2 and TRBJ1-1; D remains unclear. The sequenced sample was peripheral blood, obtained on day 0 of AZD1222 vaccination. The TCR originated in an adult in good health. The CDR3 spells CASSLGRQNTEAFF. The CDR3 region has the DNA TGTGCCAGCAGCCTCGGACGGCAGAACACTGAAGCTTTCTTT.